These T cell receptor beta chains were read from a single sample in a study of blood T cell repertoires in COVID-19. Some clones are missing from TCRdb's copy, which holds only in-frame ones; the method was immunoSEQ multiplex PCR. Found here are 150,000 to 200,000 clones, more than 75% of them singletons; the top ten hold about 6.3%. Material for sequencing was peripheral blood. These TCRs come from a man aged 40-50 years with active or convalescent COVID-19. The CDR3 runs from the conserved cysteine through the conserved F or W. Fields, in order: D gene, J gene, clone size, V gene, CDR3 protein, CDR3 DNA. D genes are given only for firm matches. Only some rows state a clone size, as once, few, many or a class for expanded clones.

d_call: TRBD1
j_call: TRBJ1-3
clone_size: -
v_call: TRBV25-1
cdr3_aa: CASSAYYDRAGNTIYF
cdr3_nt: TGTGCCAGCAGTGCATACTACGACAGGGCTGGAAACACCATATATTTT

d_call: -
j_call: TRBJ2-7
clone_size: -
v_call: TRBV11-1
cdr3_aa: CASSLQGSYEQYF
cdr3_nt: TGTGCCAGCAGCTTACAGGGGAGCTACGAGCAGTACTTC

d_call: -
j_call: TRBJ2-3
clone_size: -
v_call: TRBV9
cdr3_aa: CASTSAPTDTQYF
cdr3_nt: TGTGCCAGCACTAGCGCCCCCACAGATACGCAGTATTTT

d_call: -
j_call: TRBJ1-1
clone_size: -
v_call: TRBV5-6
cdr3_aa: CASSLRALDTEAFF
cdr3_nt: TGTGCCAGCAGCTTGAGAGCGTTGGACACTGAAGCTTTCTTT

d_call: TRBD1
j_call: TRBJ1-2
clone_size: -
v_call: TRBV4-3
cdr3_aa: CASSQAHGQGARGYTF
cdr3_nt: TGCGCCAGCAGCCAAGCCCACGGACAGGGGGCTAGAGGCTACACCTTC

d_call: TRBD1
j_call: TRBJ2-3
clone_size: -
v_call: TRBV12-5
cdr3_aa: CASGSPRGSSTDTQYF
cdr3_nt: TGTGCTAGTGGTTCCCCCAGGGGGTCCAGCACAGATACGCAGTATTTT

d_call: -
j_call: TRBJ1-3
clone_size: -
v_call: TRBV7-2
cdr3_aa: CASSLTWATGNTIYF
cdr3_nt: TGTGCCAGCAGCCTCACATGGGCGACCGGAAACACCATATATTTT

d_call: -
j_call: TRBJ1-4
clone_size: -
v_call: TRBV7-2
cdr3_aa: CASKRRLEGEKLFF
cdr3_nt: TGTGCCAGCAAGCGGAGGTTGGAGGGTGAAAAACTGTTTTTT

d_call: TRBD2
j_call: TRBJ2-1
clone_size: -
v_call: TRBV15
cdr3_aa: CATSRDQGAGGQGNEQFF
cdr3_nt: TGTGCCACCAGCAGAGATCAGGGTGCGGGAGGGCAAGGGAATGAGCAGTTCTTC

d_call: -
j_call: TRBJ2-7
clone_size: -
v_call: TRBV7-9
cdr3_aa: CASSLGRFEQYF
cdr3_nt: TGTGCCAGCAGCTTAGGCAGGTTTGAGCAGTACTTC

d_call: -
j_call: TRBJ1-1
clone_size: -
v_call: TRBV5-4
cdr3_aa: CASSAYDRRTEAFF
cdr3_nt: TGTGCCAGCAGCGCATATGACAGGAGGACTGAAGCTTTCTTT

d_call: TRBD2
j_call: TRBJ2-3
clone_size: -
v_call: TRBV5-5
cdr3_aa: CASSLSLAGVSTDTQYF
cdr3_nt: TGTGCCAGCAGCTTGTCCTTAGCGGGGGTAAGCACAGATACGCAGTATTTT

d_call: TRBD2
j_call: TRBJ2-1
clone_size: -
v_call: TRBV5-4
cdr3_aa: CASSSTSGGYNEQFF
cdr3_nt: TGTGCCAGCAGCTCGACTAGCGGGGGTTACAATGAGCAGTTCTTC

d_call: -
j_call: TRBJ2-7
clone_size: -
v_call: TRBV30
cdr3_aa: CAWSRQGEQYF
cdr3_nt: TGTGCCTGGAGTAGGCAGGGCGAGCAGTACTTC

d_call: TRBD2
j_call: TRBJ2-1
clone_size: -
v_call: TRBV6-5
cdr3_aa: CASSIAGVGNNEQFF
cdr3_nt: TGTGCCAGCAGCATAGCGGGAGTGGGAAACAATGAGCAGTTCTTC

d_call: TRBD2
j_call: TRBJ2-3
clone_size: -
v_call: TRBV29-1
cdr3_aa: CSVSGESTDTQYF
cdr3_nt: TGCAGCGTTAGCGGGGAGAGCACAGATACGCAGTATTTT

d_call: -
j_call: TRBJ2-2
clone_size: -
v_call: TRBV7-2
cdr3_aa: CASSLAPGPNTGELFF
cdr3_nt: TGTGCCAGCAGCTTAGCGCCAGGGCCGAACACCGGGGAGCTGTTTTTT

d_call: -
j_call: TRBJ1-1
clone_size: -
v_call: TRBV7-8
cdr3_aa: CASSLGEGTEAFF
cdr3_nt: TGTGCCAGCAGCTTAGGGGAGGGGACTGAAGCTTTCTTT

d_call: TRBD2
j_call: TRBJ2-1
clone_size: -
v_call: TRBV20-1
cdr3_aa: CSASRGGPYNEQFF
cdr3_nt: TGCAGTGCTAGTCGGGGGGGGCCTTACAATGAGCAGTTCTTC

d_call: TRBD1
j_call: TRBJ2-7
clone_size: few
v_call: TRBV19
cdr3_aa: CASSHGTGSSEQYF
cdr3_nt: TGTGCCAGTAGTCACGGGACAGGGTCGTCCGAGCAGTACTTC

d_call: -
j_call: TRBJ1-5
clone_size: -
v_call: TRBV28
cdr3_aa: CASSLKGVMHNQPQHF
cdr3_nt: TGTGCCAGCAGTTTAAAAGGGGTAATGCACAATCAGCCCCAGCATTTT

d_call: -
j_call: TRBJ1-2
clone_size: -
v_call: TRBV5-5
cdr3_aa: CASSLAGEGYGYTF
cdr3_nt: TGTGCCAGCAGCTTGGCAGGGGAGGGCTATGGCTACACCTTC

d_call: -
j_call: TRBJ1-2
clone_size: few
v_call: TRBV2
cdr3_aa: CASSESAGRSGYTF
cdr3_nt: TGTGCCAGCAGTGAATCCGCGGGCAGGTCGGGCTACACCTTC

d_call: TRBD1
j_call: TRBJ1-2
clone_size: -
v_call: TRBV5-1
cdr3_aa: CASSVQGADGYTF
cdr3_nt: TGCGCCAGCAGCGTACAGGGGGCGGATGGCTACACCTTC

d_call: TRBD1
j_call: TRBJ1-1
clone_size: once
v_call: TRBV11-3
cdr3_aa: CASSFGQGNTEAFF
cdr3_nt: TGTGCCAGCAGCTTTGGACAGGGGAACACTGAAGCTTTCTTT

d_call: -
j_call: TRBJ1-2
clone_size: -
v_call: TRBV4-2
cdr3_aa: CASSQDLGYTF
cdr3_nt: TGTGCCAGCAGCCAAGATCTTGGCTACACCTTC

d_call: TRBD1
j_call: TRBJ2-5
clone_size: -
v_call: TRBV5-5
cdr3_aa: CASSPKWDRGGQETQYF
cdr3_nt: TGTGCCAGCAGCCCAAAGTGGGACAGGGGTGGCCAAGAGACCCAGTACTTC

d_call: -
j_call: TRBJ1-1
clone_size: -
v_call: TRBV18
cdr3_aa: CASSPESGGILTFF
cdr3_nt: TGTGCCAGCTCACCAGAGTCGGGGGGCATCCTGACTTTCTTT

d_call: -
j_call: TRBJ2-2
clone_size: -
v_call: TRBV12-3/TRBV12-4
cdr3_aa: CAGRTYTGELFF
cdr3_nt: TGTGCGGGAAGGACATACACCGGGGAGCTGTTTTTT

d_call: -
j_call: TRBJ1-2
clone_size: -
v_call: TRBV3-1/TRBV3-2
cdr3_aa: CASSQDVTRGKGGIYGYTF
cdr3_nt: TGTGCCAGCAGCCAAGATGTCACGAGGGGGAAGGGCGGTATCTATGGCTACACCTTC

d_call: TRBD1
j_call: TRBJ2-7
clone_size: -
v_call: TRBV19
cdr3_aa: CASSPDRWAPYEQYF
cdr3_nt: TGTGCCAGTAGCCCGGACAGGTGGGCCCCTTACGAGCAGTACTTC

d_call: TRBD1
j_call: TRBJ2-2
clone_size: -
v_call: TRBV29-1
cdr3_aa: CSENRDRGSGELFF
cdr3_nt: TGCAGCGAGAACCGGGACAGGGGATCCGGGGAGCTGTTTTTT

d_call: -
j_call: TRBJ1-1
clone_size: -
v_call: TRBV3-1/TRBV3-2
cdr3_aa: CASSYRTSDTEAFF
cdr3_nt: TGTGCCAGCAGCTACAGGACCAGTGATACTGAAGCTTTCTTT

d_call: -
j_call: TRBJ1-2
clone_size: -
v_call: TRBV5-4
cdr3_aa: CASSLANGVGYTF
cdr3_nt: TGTGCCAGCAGCTTGGCCAACGGGGTGGGCTACACCTTC

d_call: TRBD2
j_call: TRBJ2-1
clone_size: -
v_call: TRBV6-1
cdr3_aa: CASSDSGWQFF
cdr3_nt: TGTGCCAGCAGTGATAGCGGGTGGCAGTTCTTC

d_call: -
j_call: TRBJ2-6
clone_size: few
v_call: TRBV15
cdr3_aa: CATSRDGPSGANVLTF
cdr3_nt: TGTGCCACCAGCAGAGATGGGCCCTCTGGGGCCAACGTCCTGACTTTC

d_call: -
j_call: TRBJ1-1
clone_size: -
v_call: TRBV3-1/TRBV3-2
cdr3_aa: CASSQGQDAEAFF
cdr3_nt: TGTGCCAGCAGCCAAGGGCAGGATGCTGAAGCTTTCTTT

d_call: TRBD1
j_call: TRBJ2-3
clone_size: -
v_call: TRBV6-5
cdr3_aa: CASRRDRRKTDTQYF
cdr3_nt: TGTGCCAGCAGACGGGACAGAAGAAAGACAGATACGCAGTATTTT